These T cell receptor beta chains were read from a single sample in a study of blood T cell repertoires in COVID-19. The repertoire was sequenced with immunoSEQ multiplex PCR; TCRdb's copy has only in-frame clones and lacks some. The table records fewer than 150,000 clones, approximately 88% of them present only once. The sequenced sample was peripheral blood. These receptors all come from a woman aged 40 to 55 with acute or convalescent COVID-19. The CDR3 runs from the conserved cysteine through the conserved F or W. The order of the fields is clone size, V gene, CDR3 protein. The size entry is marked missing in some rows and otherwise reads once, few, many or a size class.

-,TRBV7-8,CASSLAGGGNEKLFF
-,TRBV7-9,CAGQGDYGYTF
-,TRBV18,CASSPFRSSTEAFF
-,TRBV5-4,CASSLGLGEGGDYGYTF
once,TRBV3-1/TRBV3-2,CASSPRGTGELFF
-,TRBV11-2,CASSLSLTGGEGYTF
-,TRBV7-2,CASSSGRYTSGDTQYF
once,TRBV5-1,CASRREPTGISEQYF
-,TRBV5-1,CASSLVSPTQASVGNQPQHF
few,TRBV6-2/TRBV6-3,CASSYGNRVGSNQPQHF
-,TRBV5-1,CASSYGQRGSSEQYF
-,TRBV5-1,CASSLDGGGYEQYF
-,TRBV28,CASGTGGNTIYF
once,TRBV7-9,CASSLGASHQPQHF
-,TRBV4-1,CASSQRFTGTGERNSPLHF
-,TRBV29-1,CSVCPGHLRETQYF
-,TRBV11-2,CASSAAVSRGSYEQYF
-,TRBV6-6,CASSRDIGYTF
-,TRBV30,CAWRGLAGGLMSYNEQFF
-,TRBV6-6,CASSYGRGSYEQYF
once,TRBV7-2,CASSPYGPGQETQYF
-,TRBV21-1,CASSKVRDSQIATIQPQHF
-,TRBV6-2/TRBV6-3,CASSSPGYEQYF
-,TRBV7-3,CASSPETGGAETQYF